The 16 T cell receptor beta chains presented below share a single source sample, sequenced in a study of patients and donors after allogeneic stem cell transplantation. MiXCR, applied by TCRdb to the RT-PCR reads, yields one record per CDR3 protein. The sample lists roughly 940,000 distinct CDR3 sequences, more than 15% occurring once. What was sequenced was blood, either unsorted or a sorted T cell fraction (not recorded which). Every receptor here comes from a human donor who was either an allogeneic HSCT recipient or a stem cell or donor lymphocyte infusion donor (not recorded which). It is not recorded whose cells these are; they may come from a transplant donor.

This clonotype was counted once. The CDR3 loop reads CASSLDMREKLFF. DNA for the CDR3: TGTGCCAGCAGTTTAGATATGAGGGAAAAACTGTTTTTT. This sequence joins TRBV12-3 or TRBV12-4 and TRBJ1-4; D is unresolved. The CDR3 is made up of 13 amino acids. Trimming pared 1 base from V and 8 bases from J, leaving 8 bases between.

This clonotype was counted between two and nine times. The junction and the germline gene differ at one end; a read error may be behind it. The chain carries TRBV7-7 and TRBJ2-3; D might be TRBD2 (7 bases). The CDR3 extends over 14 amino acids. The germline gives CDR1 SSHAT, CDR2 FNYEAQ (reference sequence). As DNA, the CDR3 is TGTGCTAGCAGCTTAGGAGGGGGGGCCTATACGCAGTATTTT. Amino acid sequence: CASSLGGGAYTQYF.

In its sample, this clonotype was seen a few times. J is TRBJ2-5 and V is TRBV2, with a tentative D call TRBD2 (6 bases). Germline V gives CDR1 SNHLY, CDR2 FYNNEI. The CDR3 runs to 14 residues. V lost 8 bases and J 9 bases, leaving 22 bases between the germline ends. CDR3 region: CASDRDSAKWAQYF. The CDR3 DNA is TGTGCCAGCGACCGGGACTCCGCCAAGTGGGCCCAGTACTTC.

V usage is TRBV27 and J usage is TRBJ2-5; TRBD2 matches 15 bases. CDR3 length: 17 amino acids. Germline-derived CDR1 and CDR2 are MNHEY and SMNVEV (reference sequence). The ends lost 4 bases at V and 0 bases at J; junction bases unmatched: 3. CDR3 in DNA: TGTGCCAGCAGTTACGGACTAGCGGGGGGGTACCAAGAGACCCAGTACTTC. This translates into CASSYGLAGGYQETQYF.

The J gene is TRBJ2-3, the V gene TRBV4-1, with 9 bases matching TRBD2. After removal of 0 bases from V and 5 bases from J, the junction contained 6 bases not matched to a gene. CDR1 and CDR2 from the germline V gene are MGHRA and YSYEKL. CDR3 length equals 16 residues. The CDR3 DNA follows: TGCGCCAGCAGCCAAGATAGCGGGAGTGGAGGAGATACGCAGTATTTT. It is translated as CASSQDSGSGGDTQYF.

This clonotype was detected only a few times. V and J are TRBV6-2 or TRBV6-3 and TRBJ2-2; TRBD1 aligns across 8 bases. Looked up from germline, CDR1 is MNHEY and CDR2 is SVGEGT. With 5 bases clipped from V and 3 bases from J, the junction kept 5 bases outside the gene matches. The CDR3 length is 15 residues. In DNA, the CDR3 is TGTGCCAGCAGTCGACAGGGGAAATACACCGGGGAGCTGTTTTTT. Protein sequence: CASSRQGKYTGELFF.

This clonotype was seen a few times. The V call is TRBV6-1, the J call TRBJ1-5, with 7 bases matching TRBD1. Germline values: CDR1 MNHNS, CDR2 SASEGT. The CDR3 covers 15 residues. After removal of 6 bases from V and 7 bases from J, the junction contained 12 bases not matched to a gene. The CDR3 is CASSATGTDGQPQHF. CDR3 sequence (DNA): TGTGCCAGCAGCGCCACCGGGACAGATGGCCAGCCCCAGCATTTT.

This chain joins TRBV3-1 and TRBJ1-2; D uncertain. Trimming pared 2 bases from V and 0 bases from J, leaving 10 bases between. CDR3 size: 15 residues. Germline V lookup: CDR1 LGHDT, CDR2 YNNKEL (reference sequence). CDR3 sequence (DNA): TGTGCCAGCAGCCAATCGGGTGGAGCTAACTATGGCTACACCTTC. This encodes CASSQSGGANYGYTF.

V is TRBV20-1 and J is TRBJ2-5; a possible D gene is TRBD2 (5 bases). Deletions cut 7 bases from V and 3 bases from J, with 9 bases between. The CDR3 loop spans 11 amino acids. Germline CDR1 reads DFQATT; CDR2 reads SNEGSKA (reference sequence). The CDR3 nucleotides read TGCAGTGGTCCGGGGAAAGAGACCCAGTACTTC. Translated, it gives CSGPGKETQYF.

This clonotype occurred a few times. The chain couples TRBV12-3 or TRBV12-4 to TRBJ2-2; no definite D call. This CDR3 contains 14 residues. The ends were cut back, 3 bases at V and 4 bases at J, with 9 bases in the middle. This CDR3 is CASSFLRSTGELFF. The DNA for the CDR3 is TGTGCCAGCAGTTTCCTCAGGAGCACCGGGGAGCTGTTTTTT.

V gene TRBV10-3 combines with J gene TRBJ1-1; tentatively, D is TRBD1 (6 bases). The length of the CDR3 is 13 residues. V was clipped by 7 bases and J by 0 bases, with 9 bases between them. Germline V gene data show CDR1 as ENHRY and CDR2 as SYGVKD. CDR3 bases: TGTGCCATCAACAGGGACATGAACACTGAAGCTTTCTTT. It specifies CAINRDMNTEAFF.

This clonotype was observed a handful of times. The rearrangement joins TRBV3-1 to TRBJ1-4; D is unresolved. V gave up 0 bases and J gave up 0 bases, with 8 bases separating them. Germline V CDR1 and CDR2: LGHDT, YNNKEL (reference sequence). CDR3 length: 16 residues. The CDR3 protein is CASSQDRRATNEKLFF. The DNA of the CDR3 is TGTGCCAGCAGCCAAGATCGGCGGGCAACTAATGAAAAACTGTTTTTT.

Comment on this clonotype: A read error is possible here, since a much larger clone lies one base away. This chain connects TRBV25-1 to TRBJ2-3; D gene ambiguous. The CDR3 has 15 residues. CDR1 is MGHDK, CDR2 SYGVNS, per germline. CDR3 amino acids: CASSDGVRSIDTQYF. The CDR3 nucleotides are TGTGCCAGCAGTGATGGGGTTCGGAGCATAGATACGCAGTATTTT.

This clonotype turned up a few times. The CDR3 bases are TGCAGTGTACCTGGAGGGAAACACTACGAGCAGTACTTC. It encodes CSVPGGKHYEQYF. The chain carries TRBV20-1 and TRBJ2-7, with a possible D match to TRBD2 (6 bases). Germline V CDR1 and CDR2: DFQATT, SNEGSKA (reference sequence). The germline V and J ends were trimmed by 7 bases and 3 bases, with 16 bases remaining between them. The CDR3 is made up of 13 amino acids.

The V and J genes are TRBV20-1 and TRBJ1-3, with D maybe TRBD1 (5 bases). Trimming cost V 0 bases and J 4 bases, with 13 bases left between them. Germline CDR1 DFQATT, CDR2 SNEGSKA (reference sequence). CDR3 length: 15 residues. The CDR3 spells CSARDFGGSGNTIYF. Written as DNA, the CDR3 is TGCAGTGCTAGAGATTTCGGGGGTTCGGGAAACACCATATATTTT.

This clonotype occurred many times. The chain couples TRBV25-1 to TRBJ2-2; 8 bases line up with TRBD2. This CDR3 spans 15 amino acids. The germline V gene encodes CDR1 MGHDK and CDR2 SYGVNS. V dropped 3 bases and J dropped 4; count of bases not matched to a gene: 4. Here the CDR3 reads CASSENSGATGELFF. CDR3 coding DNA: TGTGCCAGCAGTGAGAATAGCGGGGCCACCGGGGAGCTGTTTTTT.